This TCR beta chain was recovered during a study of human T cells and chemical hapten exposure. This clonotype turned up a few times. The time point here: patch test 1, 2 weeks after DPC sensitization. Treatment defined: therapeutic diphenylcyclopropenone sensitization with weekly scalp DPC. Using its own MiXCR run on the RACE reads, TCRdb lists one record per CDR3 protein. The sample yields around 100,000 distinct CDR3 sequences, approximately 10% seen once. Germline trimming cut 5 bases from V and 6 bases from J; bases unmatched to any gene: 3. The germline V gene encodes CDR1 SEHNR and CDR2 FQNEAQ (reference sequence). This CDR3 region has 12 residues.

The V call is TRBV7-9, the J call TRBJ2-7; TRBD1 agrees at 8 bases. The sequenced sample was whole blood, obtained in connection with sensitization to the hapten diphenylcyclopropenone (DPC). The receptor comes from a woman aged 40 to 55 with alopecia areata. Some clones in this sample may be carry-over from other donors' samples. CDR3 sequence: CASSGTGSEQYF. In DNA form, the CDR3 reads TGTGCCAGCAGCGGGACAGGAAGCGAGCAGTACTTC.